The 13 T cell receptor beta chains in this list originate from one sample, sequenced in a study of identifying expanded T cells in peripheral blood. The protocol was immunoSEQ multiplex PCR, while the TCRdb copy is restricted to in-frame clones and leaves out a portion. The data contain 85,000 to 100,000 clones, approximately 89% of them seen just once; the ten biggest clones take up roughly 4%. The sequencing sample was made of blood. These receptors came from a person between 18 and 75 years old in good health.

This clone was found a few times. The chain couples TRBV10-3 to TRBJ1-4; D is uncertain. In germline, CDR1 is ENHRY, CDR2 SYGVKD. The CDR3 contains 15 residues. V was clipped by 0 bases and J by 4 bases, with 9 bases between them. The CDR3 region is CAISESYGYNEKLFF. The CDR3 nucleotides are TGTGCCATCAGTGAGTCGTACGGATATAATGAAAAACTGTTTTTT.

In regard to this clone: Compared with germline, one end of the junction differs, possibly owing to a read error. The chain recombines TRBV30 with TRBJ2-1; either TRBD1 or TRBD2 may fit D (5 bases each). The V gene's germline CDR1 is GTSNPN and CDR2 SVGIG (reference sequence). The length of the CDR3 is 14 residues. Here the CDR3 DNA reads TGTGCCTGGAAACCGGGGCGCTCCTACAATGGGCAGTTCTTC. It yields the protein CAWKPGRSYNGQFF.

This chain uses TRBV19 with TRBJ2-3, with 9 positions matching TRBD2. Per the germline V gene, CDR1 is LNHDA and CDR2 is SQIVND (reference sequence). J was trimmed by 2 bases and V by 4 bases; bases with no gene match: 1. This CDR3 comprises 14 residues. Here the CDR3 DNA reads TGTGCCAGTAGTAGACTAGCGGTCACAGATACGCAGTATTTT. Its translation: CASSRLAVTDTQYF. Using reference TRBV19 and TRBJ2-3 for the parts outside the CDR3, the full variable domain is DGGITQSPKYLFRKEGQNVTLSCEQNLNHDAMYWYRQDPGQGLRLIYYSQIVNDFQKGDIAEGYSVSREKKESFPLTVTSAQKNPTAFYLCASSRLAVTDTQYFGPGTRLTVL.

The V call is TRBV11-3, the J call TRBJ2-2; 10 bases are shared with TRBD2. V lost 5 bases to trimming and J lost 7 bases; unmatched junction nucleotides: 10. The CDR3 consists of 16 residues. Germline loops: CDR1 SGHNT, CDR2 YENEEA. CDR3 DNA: TGTGCCAGCAGCCCGCAGACTAGCGGGTCTGGCGGGGAGCTGTTTTTT. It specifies CASSPQTSGSGGELFF.

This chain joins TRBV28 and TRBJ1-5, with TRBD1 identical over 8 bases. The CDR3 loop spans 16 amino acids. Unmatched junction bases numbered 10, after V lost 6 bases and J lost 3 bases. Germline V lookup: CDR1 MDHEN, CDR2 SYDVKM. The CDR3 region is CASRKIRTGNNQPQHF. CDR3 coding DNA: TGTGCCAGCAGAAAAATCCGGACAGGGAACAATCAGCCCCAGCATTTT. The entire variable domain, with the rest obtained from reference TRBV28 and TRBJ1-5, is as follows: DVKVTQSSRYLVKRTGEKVFLECVQDMDHENMFWYRQDPGLGLRLIYFSYDVKMKEKGDIPEGYSVSREKKERFSLILESASTNQTSMYLCASRKIRTGNNQPQHFGDGTRLSIL.

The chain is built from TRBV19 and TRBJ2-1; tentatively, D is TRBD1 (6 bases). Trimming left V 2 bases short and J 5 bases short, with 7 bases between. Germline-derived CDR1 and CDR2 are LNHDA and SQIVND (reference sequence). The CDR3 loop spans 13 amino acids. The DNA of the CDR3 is TGTGCCAGTAGTATAAGGGGGAACAATGAGCAGTTCTTC. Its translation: CASSIRGNNEQFF.

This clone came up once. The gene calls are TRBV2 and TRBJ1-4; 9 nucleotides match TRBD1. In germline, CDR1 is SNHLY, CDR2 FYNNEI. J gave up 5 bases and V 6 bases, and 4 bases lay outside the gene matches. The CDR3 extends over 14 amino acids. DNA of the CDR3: TGTGCCAGCAGAACGACAGGGGGGAATGAAAAACTGTTTTTT. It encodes CASRTTGGNEKLFF. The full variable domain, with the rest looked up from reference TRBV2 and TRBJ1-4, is EPEVTQTPSHQVTQMGQEVILRCVPISNHLYFYWYRQILGQKVEFLVSFYNNEISEKSEIFDDQFSVERPDGSNFTLKIRSTKLEDSAMYFCASRTTGGNEKLFFGSGTQLSVL.

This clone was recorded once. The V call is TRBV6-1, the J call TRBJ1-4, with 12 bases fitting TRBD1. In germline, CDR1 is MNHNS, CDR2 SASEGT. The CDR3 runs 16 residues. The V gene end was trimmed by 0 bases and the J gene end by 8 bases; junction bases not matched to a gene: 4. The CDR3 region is CASSEALGTGGEKLFF. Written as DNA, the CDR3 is TGTGCCAGCAGTGAAGCGCTTGGGACAGGGGGCGAAAAACTGTTTTTT.

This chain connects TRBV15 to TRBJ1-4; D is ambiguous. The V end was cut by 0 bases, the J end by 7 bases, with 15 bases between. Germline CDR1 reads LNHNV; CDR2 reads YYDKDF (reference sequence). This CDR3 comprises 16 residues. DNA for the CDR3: TGTGCCACCAGCAGAGAGGAGGGTGGAGGGAGTGAAAAACTGTTTTTT. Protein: CATSREEGGGSEKLFF.

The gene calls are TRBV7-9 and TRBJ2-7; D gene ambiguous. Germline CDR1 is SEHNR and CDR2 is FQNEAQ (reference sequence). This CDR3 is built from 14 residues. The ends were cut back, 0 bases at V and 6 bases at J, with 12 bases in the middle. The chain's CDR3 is CASSLASGFFEQYF. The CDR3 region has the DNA TGTGCCAGCAGCTTAGCGTCTGGATTCTTCGAGCAGTACTTC.

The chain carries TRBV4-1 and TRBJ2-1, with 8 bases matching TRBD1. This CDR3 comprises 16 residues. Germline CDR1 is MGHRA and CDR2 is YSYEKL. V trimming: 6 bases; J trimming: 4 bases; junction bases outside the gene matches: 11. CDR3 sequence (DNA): TGCGCCAGCAGGTTAGAGAGGACAGGGAGGTACAATGAGCAGTTCTTC. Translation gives CASRLERTGRYNEQFF.

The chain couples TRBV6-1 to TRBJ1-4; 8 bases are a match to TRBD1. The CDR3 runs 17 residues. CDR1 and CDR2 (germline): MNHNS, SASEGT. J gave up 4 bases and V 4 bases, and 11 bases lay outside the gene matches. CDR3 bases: TGTGCCAGCAGTGTTACTGGGACAGGCCGGGGTAATGAAAAACTGTTTTTT. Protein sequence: CASSVTGTGRGNEKLFF.

This chain's CDR3 is CASSSTGGEQYF. DNA for the CDR3: TGTGCCAGCAGCTCGACAGGGGGAGAGCAGTACTTC. The genes are TRBV11-2 and TRBJ2-7, with 9 bases matching TRBD1. The V segment lost 4 bases and the J segment 7 bases; nucleotides outside the gene matches: 2. The CDR3 runs to 12 residues. The germline gives CDR1 SGHAT, CDR2 FQNNGV.